This T cell receptor beta chain is drawn from a study of T cell responses to AZD1222 COVID-19 vaccine. Using immunoSEQ multiplex PCR, the repertoire was profiled, and TCRdb retains in-frame clones only, with some absent. The repertoire holds about 120,000 clones, roughly nine tenths seen once, with around 3% in the top ten. The study's findings and limits: After two AZD1222 doses, spike-specific TCR breadth and depth rose versus day 0. Within unmutated variant regions lay the reported targets of nearly half of spike-specific TCRs. Donor demographics were predominantly white British with a female majority; clonal diversity may be underestimated.

As concerns this clone: Its target is unknown.

Timing groups of about 4 and about 12 weeks for second doses were pooled. The CDR3 is made up of 16 amino acids. Germline V CDR1 and CDR2: MNHEY, SMNVEV (reference sequence). V was pared by 4 bases and J by 1 base, with 17 bases between. J is TRBJ2-7 and V is TRBV27; weak D call: TRBD1 (5 bases). The sample consisted of peripheral blood, taken 28 days after the second AZD1222 dose. The sequence came from an adult who received the AZD1222 COVID-19 vaccine. The DNA of the CDR3 is TGTGCCAGCAGTTCACCCTCCGAAACAGGATCCTACGAGCAGTACTTC. Protein: CASSSPSETGSYEQYF.